A single T cell receptor (beta chain) is shown here with its context. This sample is part of a study of cytomegalovirus exposure and HLA in healthy donors. Here immunoSEQ multiplex PCR was the method, and the copy in TCRdb shows in-frame clones only, minus some. Of some 120,000 clones in the sample, over 75% were seen once. J lost 1 base, V lost 5 bases, and 9 bases had no gene match. The germline gives CDR1 MNHEY, CDR2 SMNVEV (reference sequence). The CDR3 is 16 amino acids. From the roughly 120-subject validation cohort, which was separate from the roughly 700-subject first cohort, the donors were drawn.

Sequenced sample: PBMCs. The chain couples TRBV27 to TRBJ2-3, with 7 bases fitting TRBD2. This sequence was found in a woman aged 25 to 39 in good health and CMV-seronegative. The CDR3 bases are TGTGCCAGCAGTGTTTTGCGGAGCGGGGGCACAGATACGCAGTATTTT. Translating gives CASSVLRSGGTDTQYF.